What follows are 2 T cell receptor beta chains derived from one specimen sequenced in a study of blood T cell repertoires in COVID-19. This table comes from immunoSEQ multiplex PCR, and its TCRdb copy is limited to in-frame clones, with some not included. The data hold around 150,000 clones, with 70% to 80% observed a single time. The source material was peripheral blood. Receptors were obtained from a man in his sixties who had recovered from COVID-19.

The J gene is TRBJ1-2, the V gene TRBV5-4, with TRBD1 matching 7 bases. This CDR3 is 15 amino acids long. The trim removed 3 bases at V and 6 bases at J, leaving 11 bases unmatched. Per the germline V gene, CDR1 is SGHNT and CDR2 is YYREEE (reference sequence). The CDR3 reads CASSSTGQHRDGYTF. Here the CDR3 DNA reads TGTGCCAGCAGCTCAACGGGACAGCACAGGGATGGCTACACCTTC.

In its sample, this clone was seen once. This chain uses TRBV30 with TRBJ1-1, with D unresolved. The V gene's germline CDR1 is GTSNPN and CDR2 SVGIG (reference sequence). With 1 base removed from V and 1 base from J, the gap between germline ends came to 10 bases. CDR3 size: 14 residues. The CDR3 sequence is CAWSGEGWNTEAFF. The CDR3 DNA reads TGTGCCTGGAGTGGGGAGGGATGGAACACTGAAGCTTTCTTT.